This passage covers 8 T cell receptor beta chains from one sample sequenced in a study of blood T cells in healthy people across ages. A second about 7 to 11 cycle PCR used barcoded and J-beta primers. Using its own MiXCR run on the 5' RACE reads, TCRdb lists one record per CDR3 protein. This table holds roughly 1,700,000 distinct CDR3 sequences, under 30% found once. The material sequenced was blood. The source is a woman aged 25 to 39 in good health.

This clonotype occurred many times. The V and J genes are TRBV28 and TRBJ2-1; D uncertain. This CDR3 is 12 amino acids long. Trimming took 6 bases from V and 7 from J, leaving 10 bases between them. The germline V gene encodes CDR1 MDHEN and CDR2 SYDVKM. CDR3 nucleotides: TGTGCCAGCAGCTTACGGAGTAATGAGCAGTTCTTC. Translation gives CASSLRSNEQFF.

The CDR3 protein is CASSTSGSTTTYEQYF. CDR3 bases: TGTGCCAGCTCCACTAGCGGAAGTACGACTACCTACGAGCAGTACTTC. The chain has TRBV18 and TRBJ2-7; 8 nucleotides agree with TRBD2. Germline loops: CDR1 KGHSH, CDR2 LQKENI. V gave up 6 bases and J gave up 2 bases; unmatched junction bases: 12. This CDR3 spans 16 amino acids.

The V gene is TRBV7-2, the J gene TRBJ2-3; 10 nucleotides match TRBD2. Germline CDR1 is SGHTA and CDR2 is FQGNSA. V shed 5 bases and J 1 base; nucleotides not matched to a gene: 6. The CDR3 length is 16 residues. The CDR3 coding sequence is TGTGCCAGCAGCCCAGGACTAGCGGTTCGCACAGATACGCAGTATTTT. Its protein product is CASSPGLAVRTDTQYF.

Regarding this clonotype: One junction end does not reproduce the germline sequence, and a read error may be involved. The chain uses TRBV19 and TRBJ1-2; the D gene is possibly TRBD1 (5 bases). This CDR3 is built from 15 residues. The germline CDR1 and CDR2 sequences are LNHDA and SQIVND (reference sequence). The CDR3 bases are TGTGCCAGTAGTTTAGACCACGGGACGGCCTATGGCTACACCTTC. Translating gives CASSLDHGTAYGYTF.

The chain links TRBV27 to TRBJ2-5; the D gene is possibly TRBD1 (5 bases). Per germline, CDR1 MNHEY and CDR2 SMNVEV (reference sequence). The CDR3 loop spans 14 amino acids. Deletions cut 5 bases from V and 0 bases from J, with 10 bases between. CDR3 in DNA: TGTGCCAGCAGTAACCCAGGGAACCAAGAGACCCAGTACTTC. It encodes CASSNPGNQETQYF.

Notes on this clonotype: Germline is not matched at one junction end, which may reflect a read error. The chain employs TRBV11-1 and TRBJ1-4; D is possibly TRBD1 (5 bases). The CDR3 runs to 21 residues. Germline V CDR1 and CDR2: SGHAT, FQDESV (reference sequence). The CDR3 DNA follows: TGTGCCAGCAGCTCAGCCGGATGGGCAGGGCCCCCCACTACAACTAATGCAAAACTGTTTTTT. This gives the protein CASSSAGWAGPPTTTNAKLFF.

Concerning this clonotype: It may be a read error: a sequence one base away is much more abundant. The chain combines TRBV6-2 or TRBV6-3 with TRBJ2-1; D not certain. Looked up from germline, CDR1 is MNHEY and CDR2 is SVGEGT. This CDR3 is built from 12 residues. The CDR3 sequence is CASCYWVPEQFF. CDR3 sequence (DNA): TGTGCCAGCTGTTACTGGGTTCCTGAGCAGTTCTTC.

The chain recombines TRBV6-5 with TRBJ1-2; TRBD1 matches 8 bases. The V segment lost 8 bases and the J segment 4 bases; nucleotides outside the gene matches: 6. Germline-derived CDR1 and CDR2 are MNHEY and SVGAGI. The CDR3 loop spans 13 amino acids. The CDR3, as DNA: TGTGCCAGCGGTGTGGACAGGGCCTATGGCTACACCTTC. It codes for CASGVDRAYGYTF.